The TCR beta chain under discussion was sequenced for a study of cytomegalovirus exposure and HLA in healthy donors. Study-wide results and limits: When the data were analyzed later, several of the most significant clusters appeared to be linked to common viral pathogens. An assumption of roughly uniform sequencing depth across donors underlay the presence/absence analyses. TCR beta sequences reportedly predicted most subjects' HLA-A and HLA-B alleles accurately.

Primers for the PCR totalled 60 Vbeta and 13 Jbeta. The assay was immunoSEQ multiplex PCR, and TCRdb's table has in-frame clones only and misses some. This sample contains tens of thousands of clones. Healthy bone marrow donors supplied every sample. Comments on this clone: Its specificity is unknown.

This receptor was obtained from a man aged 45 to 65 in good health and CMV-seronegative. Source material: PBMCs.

The CDR3 bases are TGCAGCGTCGCGACAGGGTTGGAAGAGACCCAGTACTTC. Encoded protein: CSVATGLEETQYF. V and J are TRBV29-1 and TRBJ2-5; 7 nucleotides line up with TRBD1. Germline CDR1 and CDR2: SQVTM and ANQGSEA. J gave up 3 bases and V 6 bases, and 7 bases lay outside the gene matches. This CDR3 spans 13 amino acids.